Presented here are 16 T cell receptor beta chains from one specimen sequenced in a study of OX40 agonist ivuxolimab in advanced cancers. The data were produced by immunoSEQ multiplex PCR, yet TCRdb's version contains in-frame clones alone and is incomplete. Among approximately 20,000 clones listed, 80% to 90% were seen once. The input for sequencing was CD4+ or CD8+ T cells sorted from blood, taken in a trial of the OX40 agonist ivuxolimab. All receptors come from an adult with an advanced solid tumor such as melanoma, head and neck, liver or kidney cancer.

The CDR3 protein is CASSLPGNTEAFF. DNA for the CDR3: TGTGCCAGCAGCTTACCAGGGAACACTGAAGCTTTCTTT. J is TRBJ1-1 and V is TRBV7-9, with D unresolved. V gave up 2 bases and J gave up 1 base, with 5 bases separating them. CDR3 size: 13 residues. Germline V gene lookup returns CDR1 SEHNR and CDR2 FQNEAQ (reference sequence). Combining the CDR3 with reference TRBV7-9 and TRBJ1-1 gives the whole variable domain DTGVSQNPRHKITKRGQNVTFRCDPISEHNRLYWYRQTLGQGPEFLTYFQNEAQLEKSRLLSDRFSAERPKGSFSTLEIQRTEQGDSAMYLCASSLPGNTEAFFGQGTRLTVV.

The chain combines TRBV28 with TRBJ2-1; D is possibly TRBD1 (6 bases). Trimming took 3 bases from V and 0 from J, leaving 18 bases between them. Germline CDR1 is MDHEN and CDR2 is SYDVKM. CDR3 length: 18 residues. The CDR3 DNA follows: TGTGCCAGCAGTTTTACCCCGACAGGCGCCAGCTCCTACAATGAGCAGTTCTTC. The encoded protein is CASSFTPTGASSYNEQFF.

This chain uses TRBV27 with TRBJ2-7; D tentatively reads TRBD1 or TRBD2 (5 bases each). Germline values: CDR1 MNHEY, CDR2 SMNVEV (reference sequence). V lost 6 bases and J lost 3, with 15 bases in between. CDR3 length: 14 amino acids. The CDR3 protein is CASSPILGDYEQYF. The CDR3 DNA follows: TGTGCCAGCAGCCCGATATTGGGGGACTACGAGCAGTACTTC.

The chain combines TRBV27 with TRBJ1-1, with 7 bases lining up with TRBD1. The CDR3 runs to 15 residues. Per the germline V gene, CDR1 is MNHEY and CDR2 is SMNVEV (reference sequence). Germline trimming cut 5 bases from V and 5 bases from J; bases unmatched to any gene: 11. For the CDR3, the DNA is TGTGCCAGCAGTCCAAGGACAGGCGCTGAAACTGAAGCTTTCTTT. The encoded protein is CASSPRTGAETEAFF.

This chain uses TRBV4-2 with TRBJ2-7; tentatively, D is TRBD2 (6 bases). The CDR3 consists of 12 residues. The V end was cut by 4 bases, the J end by 5 bases, with 9 bases between. The V gene's germline CDR1 is LGHNA and CDR2 YNFKEQ. The CDR3 DNA reads as TGTGCCAGCAGCCCCGGGGGAAACGAGCAGTACTTC. Encoded protein: CASSPGGNEQYF.

V usage is TRBV2 and J usage is TRBJ2-7; either TRBD1 or TRBD2 may fit D (6 bases each). Germline V gene sequence: CDR1 SNHLY, CDR2 FYNNEI. This CDR3 contains 13 residues. V was cut by 8 bases and J by 3 bases, with 14 bases left in between. The CDR3 loop is CASGGDNYYEQYF. In DNA form, the CDR3 reads TGTGCCAGCGGCGGGGACAACTACTACGAGCAGTACTTC.

V usage is TRBV5-1 and J usage is TRBJ1-1, with a tentative D call TRBD1 (6 bases). Germline V CDR1 and CDR2: SGHRS, YFSETQ. The CDR3 is 14 amino acids. Deletions cut 0 bases from V and 4 bases from J, with 10 bases between. This CDR3 is CASSLAGGGTEAFF. The CDR3 DNA reads as TGCGCCAGCAGCTTGGCCGGGGGCGGCACTGAAGCTTTCTTT.

The chain combines TRBV6-1 with TRBJ2-1; 7 nucleotides agree with TRBD1. V lost 4 bases to trimming and J lost 5 bases; unmatched junction nucleotides: 2. The CDR3 is 13 residues long. From germline, CDR1 is MNHNS and CDR2 SASEGT. The CDR3 region has the DNA TGTGCCAGCAGTGTAGGGACAGACAATGAGCAGTTCTTC. This sequence encodes CASSVGTDNEQFF.

The J gene is TRBJ2-1, the V gene TRBV5-1; D remains ambiguous. The CDR3 length is 14 residues. V lost 2 bases and J 2 bases, leaving 8 bases between the germline ends. Germline assignment: CDR1 SGHRS and CDR2 YFSETQ. The chain's CDR3 is CASSLETPYNEQFF. The CDR3 DNA is TGCGCCAGCAGCTTAGAAACGCCCTACAATGAGCAGTTCTTC.

The chain combines TRBV19 with TRBJ2-2, with 8 positions matching TRBD2. CDR1 and CDR2 (germline): LNHDA, SQIVND (reference sequence). V lost 1 base to trimming and J lost 6 bases; unmatched junction nucleotides: 4. The CDR3 covers 15 residues. As DNA, the CDR3 is TGTGCCAGTAGTATAGTTGGGACTAGTGCCGGGGAGCTGTTTTTT. Translating gives CASSIVGTSAGELFF.

This chain links TRBV6-1 with TRBJ2-3; D is possibly TRBD1 (5 bases). The germline V and J ends were trimmed by 1 base and 3 bases, with 11 bases remaining between them. Germline lookup yields CDR1 MNHNS and CDR2 SASEGT. There are 15 residues in the CDR3. Here the CDR3 reads CASSEDRGSTDTQYF. CDR3 nucleotides: TGTGCCAGCAGTGAAGATAGGGGATCGACAGATACGCAGTATTTT.

The chain couples TRBV7-9 to TRBJ1-1; perhaps TRBD1 as D (5 bases). V lost 5 bases and J lost 1, with 11 bases in between. CDR3 size: 14 residues. Germline V gene data show CDR1 as SEHNR and CDR2 as FQNEAQ (reference sequence). The CDR3 DNA reads TGTGCCAGCAGCCAAAGGGACGGGAACACTGAAGCTTTCTTT. Translating gives CASSQRDGNTEAFF.

This rearrangement joins TRBV16 to TRBJ2-6; possible D gene TRBD2, 6 bases. Germline CDR1 reads KGHSY; CDR2 reads FQNENV. The CDR3 runs to 16 residues. V was shortened by 4 bases and J by 0 bases, with 10 bases between the two germline ends. DNA for the CDR3: TGTGCCAGCAGCCCAACCGGGAGCTCTGGGGCCAACGTCCTGACTTTC. Amino acids: CASSPTGSSGANVLTF.

This clone appeared a single time. The chain is built from TRBV7-2 and TRBJ1-5; TRBD1 agrees at 7 bases. Germline V gives CDR1 SGHTA, CDR2 FQGNSA. V shed 4 bases and J 2 bases; nucleotides not matched to a gene: 8. This CDR3 has 16 residues. The CDR3 DNA reads TGTGCCAGCAGCTATTCGACAGGGAGTCGCAATCAGCCCCAGCATTTT. It yields the protein CASSYSTGSRNQPQHF.

The CDR3, as DNA: TGTGCCAGCAGCTTAGGGCGTAGCGGGGGCTACGAGCAGTACTTC. It specifies CASSLGRSGGYEQYF. V gene TRBV13 combines with J gene TRBJ2-7; 9 bases map to TRBD2. CDR3 size: 15 residues. Germline values: CDR1 PRHDT, CDR2 FYEKMQ (reference sequence). V trimming: 0 bases; J trimming: 3 bases; junction bases outside the gene matches: 3.

The J gene is TRBJ2-1, the V gene TRBV14; 7 bases are shared with TRBD1. Trimming cost V 4 bases and J 6 bases; bases outside gene matches: 6. The length of the CDR3 is 14 residues. Germline-derived CDR1 and CDR2 are SGHDN and FVKESK. CDR3 sequence (DNA): TGTGCCAGCAGCCCCGGACAGGTTTTCAATGAGCAGTTCTTC. Its translation is CASSPGQVFNEQFF.